The 3 T cell receptor beta chains in this list originate from one sample, sequenced in a study of cytomegalovirus exposure and HLA in healthy donors (dated by TCRdb to 2017 to 2019). The protocol used for the library was the immunoSEQ multiplex PCR assay. For the multiplex PCR, a mixture combining 60 forward primers for TCR Vbeta segments and 13 reverse primers for TCR Jbeta segments was used. Not all clones reach the TCRdb copy of this immuneACCESS table, which keeps in-frame sequences only. Checked studies attribute under half of the gap to unresolved V genes and leave the rest unexplained. Here the sample has about 100,000 clones; roughly 82% occur a single time. The ten largest clones add up to less than 1.5% of the sample. Sequencing was done on a sample of PBMCs. These receptors were collected from a woman under 30 in good health and CMV-seronegative.

The chain recombines TRBV30 with TRBJ2-2; 9 nucleotides line up with TRBD1. Germline V gene sequence: CDR1 GTSNPN, CDR2 SVGIG (reference sequence). The trim removed 0 bases at V and 4 bases at J, leaving 6 bases unmatched. CDR3 length: 16 amino acids. The CDR3 loop reads CAWSVVPGQGTGELFF. The CDR3 DNA sequence: TGTGCCTGGAGTGTAGTACCGGGACAGGGCACCGGGGAGCTGTTTTTT.

The chain recombines TRBV6-5 with TRBJ2-7; the D gene is possibly TRBD1 (7 bases). Trimming took off 5 bases at V and 4 bases at J, with 12 bases between the two ends. The CDR3 consists of 13 residues. Germline CDR1 is MNHEY and CDR2 is SVGAGI. CDR3 sequence (DNA): TGTGCCAGCAGTCAGACAGGGAGGTACGAGCAGTACTTC. Translated, it gives CASSQTGRYEQYF.

The V gene is TRBV18, the J gene TRBJ2-1, with 7 bases identical to TRBD2. Trimming took 5 bases from V and 6 from J; bases not matched to a gene: 13. The CDR3 has 16 residues. Germline-derived CDR1 and CDR2 are KGHSH and LQKENI. The CDR3 region is CASSSKPGLSSNEQFF. In nucleotides, the CDR3 is TGTGCCAGCTCATCCAAGCCGGGACTATCTTCCAATGAGCAGTTCTTC. Supplemented by reference TRBV18 and TRBJ2-1, the full variable domain reads NAGVMQNPRHLVRRRGQEARLRCSPMKGHSHVYWYRQLPEEGLKFMVYLQKENIIDESGMPKERFSAEFPKEGPSILRIQQVVRGDSAAYFCASSSKPGLSSNEQFFGPGTRLTVL.